The 10 T cell receptor beta chains listed next were all sequenced from one sample in a study of regulatory T cells in long-lasting Graves disease. CDR3 regions were amplified by Arm-PCR using iRepertoire HTBI primers to build TCR beta libraries. TCRdb processed the multiplex PCR reads anew with MiXCR; each CDR3 protein has one entry. The repertoire holds some 330,000 distinct CDR3 sequences, with less than 30% as singletons. Time point defined: persistent/refractory GD, antithyroid drugs over 5 years with positive TRAb. The TCR library was made from RNA that had been extracted from PBMCs in TRIzol. The starting material was peripheral blood mononuclear cells (PBMCs), obtained when the disease was refractory, from a patient treated with antithyroid drugs. The receptors originated from a woman aged 40 to 50 with Graves disease.

This clonotype was seen at least ten times. This chain links TRBV28 with TRBJ2-7; 9 bases line up with TRBD1. CDR1 MDHEN and CDR2 SYDVKM come from the germline V gene. Losses at the gene ends were 7 bases for V and 6 bases for J; bases not matched to a gene: 10. CDR3 length: 14 amino acids. CDR3 protein: CASTIAGTGSEQYF. In nucleotides, the CDR3 is TGTGCCAGCACTATAGCCGGGACAGGGAGCGAGCAGTACTTC.

The chain is built from TRBV6-2 or TRBV6-3 and TRBJ2-7; D remains unclear. This CDR3 contains 13 residues. Trimming took 2 bases from V and 3 from J, leaving 8 bases between them. The V gene's germline CDR1 is MNHEY and CDR2 SVGEGT. The CDR3 nucleotides are TGTGCCAGCAGTTACGAGGTGGGCTACGAGCAGTACTTC. Translation: CASSYEVGYEQYF.

The chain combines TRBV5-6 with TRBJ1-1; D may be TRBD1 (5 bases). The CDR3 contains 12 residues. The germline V and J ends were trimmed by 4 bases and 7 bases, with 11 bases remaining between them. CDR1 is SGHDT, CDR2 YYEEEE, per germline. The CDR3 DNA sequence: TGTGCCAGCAGCCGGGACCGCTTTGAAGCTTTCTTT. Protein sequence: CASSRDRFEAFF. Full variable domain (outside the CDR3, taken from reference TRBV5-6 and TRBJ1-1): DAGVTQSPTHLIKTRGQQVTLRCSPKSGHDTVSWYQQALGQGPQFIFQYYEEEERQRGNFPDRFSGHQFPNYSSELNVNALLLGDSALYLCASSRDRFEAFFGQGTRLTVV.

The chain has TRBV9 and TRBJ2-3; the match to TRBD1 covers 9 bases. J was trimmed by 5 bases and V by 0 bases; bases with no gene match: 10. Germline CDR1 reads SGDLS; CDR2 reads YYNGEE. This CDR3 is built from 17 residues. DNA for the CDR3: TGTGCCAGCAGCGTAGGTCCCCGACAGGGGGTAGGAGATACGCAGTATTTT. Translation: CASSVGPRQGVGDTQYF. The full variable domain, completed using reference TRBV9 and TRBJ2-3, is DSGVTQTPKHLITATGQRVTLRCSPRSGDLSVYWYQQSLDQGLQFLIQYYNGEERAKGNILERFSAQQFPDLHSELNLSSLELGDSALYFCASSVGPRQGVGDTQYFGPGTRLTVL.

J is TRBJ1-1 and V is TRBV14, with D possibly being TRBD1 (5 bases). The V gene's germline CDR1 is SGHDN and CDR2 FVKESK. V was pared by 1 base and J by 1 base, with 7 bases between. The CDR3 is made up of 14 amino acids. CDR3 region: CASSQVGGNTEAFF. CDR3 DNA sequence: TGTGCCAGCAGCCAAGTTGGGGGGAACACTGAAGCTTTCTTT.

This clonotype was found many times. The rearrangement links TRBV15 to TRBJ1-5, with D tentatively TRBD1 (6 bases). The CDR3 extends over 14 amino acids. Germline values: CDR1 LNHNV, CDR2 YYDKDF (reference sequence). Trimming removed 9 bases at V and 2 bases at J, with 14 bases between. In nucleotides, the CDR3 is TGTGCCACTCAACAGGGTATGGGCAATCAGCCCCAGCATTTT. It translates to CATQQGMGNQPQHF. The full variable domain, with the rest looked up from reference TRBV15 and TRBJ1-5, is DAMVIQNPRYQVTQFGKPVTLSCSQTLNHNVMYWYQQKSSQAPKLLFHYYDKDFNNEADTPDNFQSRRPNTSFCFLDIRSPGLGDTAMYLCATQQGMGNQPQHFGDGTRLSIL.

This clonotype was seen once. The chain combines TRBV11-2 with TRBJ1-4; D possibly corresponds to TRBD1 (5 bases). CDR1 is SGHAT and CDR2 is FQNNGV in the germline V gene. The CDR3 runs to 15 residues. The V and J ends lost 5 bases and 5 bases respectively, with 15 bases between them. CDR3 in amino acids: CASSQDLGENEKLFF. DNA for the CDR3: TGTGCCAGCAGCCAAGATTTAGGGGAGAATGAAAAACTGTTTTTT.

This clonotype has ten or more counts. V and J are TRBV29-1 and TRBJ1-1; 7 bases are a match to TRBD1. The CDR3 sequence is 10 residues long. Germline loops: CDR1 SQVTM, CDR2 ANQGSEA. Losses at the gene ends were 5 bases for V and 7 bases for J; bases not matched to a gene: 1. CDR3 bases: TGCAGCGTTCGACAGGGTGAAGCTTTCTTT. Residues: CSVRQGEAFF.

The chain employs TRBV12-3 or TRBV12-4 and TRBJ2-3, with TRBD2 identical over 7 bases. J was trimmed by 0 bases and V by 2 bases; bases with no gene match: 5. This CDR3 contains 16 residues. The CDR3 DNA sequence: TGTGCCAGCAGTTTAAGTAATAGCGGGAGCACAGATACGCAGTATTTT. Translation gives CASSLSNSGSTDTQYF.

This clonotype was recorded a few times. This chain joins TRBV7-9 and TRBJ2-7, with 9 bases that match TRBD1. This CDR3 is built from 14 residues. The junction had 4 bases not matched to a gene; V was cut back by 5 bases and J by 2 bases. Germline V gene data show CDR1 as SEHNR and CDR2 as FQNEAQ (reference sequence). CDR3 residues: CASSTTGGTYEQYF. CDR3 in DNA: TGTGCCAGCAGCACCACAGGGGGCACCTACGAGCAGTACTTC.